This T cell receptor (beta chain) was captured in a study of T cells in Graves' hyperthyroidism and ophthalmopathy. Ten or more counts support this clonotype. RNA transcripts were the template for amplifying TCR beta CDR3 regions. HTBI primers were employed in a first-round RT-PCR of the TCR CDR3. TCRdb called the multiplex PCR reads again in MiXCR, with one record for every CDR3 protein. The sample consists of about 640,000 distinct CDR3 sequences, 14% of them appearing once. CDR3 length: 11 residues. V dropped 5 bases and J dropped 12 bases, with 11 bases sitting between them. Germline assignment: CDR1 SGHVS and CDR2 FNYEAQ.

The chain employs TRBV7-6 and TRBJ2-1; D gene uncertain. This sequence was found in a woman in her forties or fifties with Graves' ophthalmopathy. The sample was blood. CDR3 DNA sequence: TGTGCCAGCAGCACAGAGGACGTGCAGTTCTTC. This gives the protein CASSTEDVQFF.